This record looks at one T cell receptor (beta chain) sequence and its context. Its binding antigen is unknown. No base quality values were provided; no much bigger clone lies one nucleotide off. The germline V and J ends show losses of 7 bases and 4 bases respectively, and no gene match explains 7 bases of the junction. The CDR3 contains 14 residues, cysteine and phenylalanine counted. Only the CDR3 portion is preserved as DNA: 42 bases, with reading frame beginning at the first base. For CDR1 and CDR2, the germline V gene (reference sequence) lists LNHDA and SQIVND. The data belong to a study of T cell responses to AZD1222 COVID-19 vaccine (dated by TCRdb to about 2021). Context from the whole study: AZD1222 recipients given second doses at about 4 weeks or at about 12 weeks were pooled, since spike-specific TCR depth and breadth were not found to differ between the two schedules. TCR sequencing covered 230 to 250 trial participants: 207 given two doses of AZD1222 and about 26 given two doses of MenACWY control vaccine. Enrollment into the trials was organized by age into subgroups of 18-55, 56-69 and 70-plus years, and those subgroups contained about 150, 27 and 61 TCR-sequenced participants, respectively.

The CDR3 regions of human TCRbeta chains were subjected to immunosequencing. The authors' analysis ran thus. Repertoire TCRs were checked for matches against a reference library of SARS-CoV-2-specific TCRs that had been generated using the MIRA antigen-specificity platform. Breadth meant the fraction of unique TCRs that were SARS-CoV-2-associated, whereas depth meant the fraction of total T cells that were SARS-CoV-2-associated. Using the MIRA data, each spike-specific TCR was assigned both to the spike region to which the TCR was reactive and to a CD4 or CD8 class. Log10-transformed breadth and depth values were compared by one-way ANOVA with Sidak's multiple comparisons tests. Held by TCRdb, this immuneACCESS table contains in-frame sequences only and omits some clones. Under half of the omission traces to an unresolved V gene where checked; the cause of the rest is unknown. V, J and clone size derive from that table, while D and trimming were established from the DNA sequence. The sample table shows around 120,000 clones, and around 87% are seen once. Around 3.5% of the sample is taken by the ten largest.

General conclusions and limits of the study: Reportedly, close to half of the unique spike-specific TCRs recognized epitopes lying outside the regions that are mutated in the B.1.351 and B.1.1.7 variants. Only six AZD1222 recipients were SARS-CoV-2 seropositive at baseline, limiting conclusions about previously exposed vaccinees. Because no day 14 peak-response samples were available, the repertoires could be characterized only after the peak T cell response. The whole spike protein was spanned by vaccine-associated CD4 TCRs, and dominant responses were seen in regions 160-218 and 743-854. After two AZD1222 doses, both the breadth and the depth of spike-specific TCRs were significantly higher than at day 0 and than in MenACWY recipients. Participants were mostly white British and included more females than males, and it was suggested by the authors that clonal diversity may have been underestimated. The 56-69-year group was small, and its depth increase did not reach significance, likely because of low power.

The meaning of the sample's time point label: baseline before first vaccination. Vaccinee samples came from UK trials COV001 and COV002, including a single-blind randomized controlled phase 2/3 trial of AZD1222 (ChAdOx1 nCoV-19) in healthy adults. For TCRbeta chain sequencing, PBMC samples were collected from trial participants at day 0 and at day 28 after the second dose. The receptor was isolated from an adult in good health. Here the chain combines TRBV19 and TRBJ1-5; 7 bases in the middle match TRBD1. This specimen was peripheral blood, taken on day 0 of AZD1222 vaccination. The bases are TGTGCCAGTACTGACAGGGTCATTAATCAGCCCCAGCATTTT. Its protein product is CASTDRVINQPQHF.